This is a list of T cell receptor beta chains from one sample in a study of T cells in Graves' hyperthyroidism and ophthalmopathy. In TCRdb, the multiplex PCR reads were re-called with MiXCR into one record per CDR3 protein. The sample has more than 350,000 distinct CDR3 sequences, under 15% seen once; the top ten hold 32%. The sequenced material came from blood. Source of these receptors: a woman in her 30s with Graves' hyperthyroidism. The CDR3 runs from the conserved cysteine through the conserved F or W. The order of the fields is clone size, J gene, D gene, V gene, CDR3 protein, CDR3 DNA. A D gene is named only where the DNA matches it firmly. Not every row has a clone size; where given, it reads once, few, many or a size class.

clone_size: NA
j_call: TRBJ2-1
d_call: TRBD2
v_call: TRBV19
cdr3_aa: CASRPIAGAYNEQFF
cdr3_nt: TGTGCCAGTAGGCCCATAGCGGGGGCCTACAATGAGCAGTTCTTC

clone_size: many
j_call: TRBJ2-1
d_call: TRBD2
v_call: TRBV28
cdr3_aa: CASSSIRREYDEQFF
cdr3_nt: TGTGCCAGCAGCTCAATTCGGCGGGAGTATGATGAGCAGTTCTTC

clone_size: NA
j_call: TRBJ2-2
d_call: TRBD1
v_call: TRBV7-9
cdr3_aa: CASSLVGQGLAGELFF
cdr3_nt: TGTGCCAGCAGCTTAGTCGGACAGGGGTTGGCCGGGGAGCTGTTTTTT

clone_size: many
j_call: TRBJ2-1
d_call: NA
v_call: TRBV11-2
cdr3_aa: CASSPIGHGSYNEQFF
cdr3_nt: TGTGCCAGCAGCCCTATAGGACACGGCTCCTACAATGAGCAGTTCTTC

clone_size: few
j_call: TRBJ2-2
d_call: NA
v_call: TRBV6-1
cdr3_aa: CASSDQGMNTGELFF
cdr3_nt: TGTGCCAGCAGTGACCAGGGTATGAACACCGGGGAGCTGTTTTTT

clone_size: many
j_call: TRBJ2-5
d_call: NA
v_call: TRBV3-1
cdr3_aa: CASSQEWPTQYF
cdr3_nt: TGTGCCAGCAGCCAAGAGTGGCCGACCCAGTACTTC

clone_size: few
j_call: TRBJ1-5
d_call: NA
v_call: TRBV20-1
cdr3_aa: CSASQGSNQPQHF
cdr3_nt: TGCAGTGCTAGCCAGGGAAGCAATCAGCCCCAGCATTTT

clone_size: NA
j_call: TRBJ2-2
d_call: TRBD2
v_call: TRBV9
cdr3_aa: CASSVGVVAGELNTRELFF
cdr3_nt: TGTGCCAGCAGCGTAGGGGTTGTGGCGGGAGAACTGAACACCAGGGAGCTGTTTTTT

clone_size: few
j_call: TRBJ1-2
d_call: NA
v_call: TRBV7-9
cdr3_aa: CASSPDLRVLDLYGYTF
cdr3_nt: TGTGCCAGCAGCCCAGACTTGCGGGTCTTAGACCTCTATGGCTACACCTTC

clone_size: NA
j_call: TRBJ1-2
d_call: NA
v_call: TRBV24-1
cdr3_aa: CATSDPDGNEGYTF
cdr3_nt: TGTGCCACCAGTGACCCGGACGGTAATGAGGGCTACACCTTC

clone_size: few
j_call: TRBJ1-2
d_call: TRBD1
v_call: TRBV4-1
cdr3_aa: CASSQVTGSYGYTF
cdr3_nt: TGCGCCAGCAGCCAAGTGACAGGGTCCTATGGCTACACCTTC

clone_size: NA
j_call: TRBJ1-4
d_call: TRBD1
v_call: TRBV10-3
cdr3_aa: CAIRGTGDEKLFF
cdr3_nt: TGTGCCATCAGAGGGACAGGGGATGAAAAACTGTTTTTT

clone_size: NA
j_call: TRBJ2-3
d_call: NA
v_call: TRBV19
cdr3_aa: CASLPRTGAASGRTDTQYF
cdr3_nt: TGTGCCAGTTTACCCCGGACAGGGGCGGCTAGCGGGCGCACAGATACGCAGTATTTT

clone_size: few
j_call: TRBJ2-5
d_call: TRBD2
v_call: TRBV7-9
cdr3_aa: CASSQGLAGSSGNRAQYF
cdr3_nt: TGTGCCAGCAGCCAGGGACTAGCGGGAAGTTCCGGAAACAGGGCCCAGTACTTC

clone_size: few
j_call: TRBJ2-5
d_call: TRBD1
v_call: TRBV2
cdr3_aa: CASSADRVETQYF
cdr3_nt: TGTGCCAGCAGTGCGGACAGGGTAGAGACCCAGTACTTC

clone_size: many
j_call: TRBJ2-7
d_call: TRBD2
v_call: TRBV6-1
cdr3_aa: CASSQSSGRAYEQYF
cdr3_nt: TGTGCCAGCAGCCAATCCAGCGGGAGGGCCTACGAGCAGTACTTC

clone_size: few
j_call: TRBJ2-7
d_call: NA
v_call: TRBV10-3
cdr3_aa: CAISDPPGRRGGTYEQYF
cdr3_nt: TGTGCCATCAGTGATCCTCCGGGCCGTCGTGGCGGGACGTACGAGCAGTACTTC

clone_size: NA
j_call: TRBJ1-1
d_call: NA
v_call: TRBV13
cdr3_aa: CASSFYVGSGNTEAFF
cdr3_nt: TGTGCCAGCAGCTTTTATGTTGGGTCAGGGAACACTGAAGCTTTCTTT

clone_size: few
j_call: TRBJ2-2
d_call: TRBD2
v_call: TRBV19
cdr3_aa: CASSIRGRAGELFF
cdr3_nt: TGTGCCAGTAGTATACGCGGGAGGGCCGGGGAGCTGTTTTTT

clone_size: NA
j_call: TRBJ1-6
d_call: TRBD1
v_call: TRBV27
cdr3_aa: CASRRQGNSNSPLHF
cdr3_nt: TGTGCCAGCAGACGACAGGGTAATTCTAATTCACCCCTCCACTTT

clone_size: many
j_call: TRBJ1-4
d_call: NA
v_call: TRBV18
cdr3_aa: CASSPTATNEKLFF
cdr3_nt: TGTGCCAGCTCACCCACAGCAACTAATGAAAAACTGTTTTTT

clone_size: NA
j_call: TRBJ1-5
d_call: TRBD1
v_call: TRBV24-1
cdr3_aa: CATIGTVNQPQHF
cdr3_nt: TGTGCCACCATAGGGACAGTCAATCAGCCCCAGCATTTT

clone_size: few
j_call: TRBJ2-7
d_call: NA
v_call: TRBV10-2
cdr3_aa: CASRGTDIYEQYF
cdr3_nt: TGCGCCAGCAGAGGGACTGATATCTACGAGCAGTACTTC

clone_size: few
j_call: TRBJ2-2
d_call: NA
v_call: TRBV14
cdr3_aa: CASSQLGGAGELFF
cdr3_nt: TGTGCCAGCAGCCAATTAGGGGGAGCCGGGGAGCTGTTTTTT

clone_size: few
j_call: TRBJ2-6
d_call: NA
v_call: TRBV3-1
cdr3_aa: CASSLPLLSGANVLTF
cdr3_nt: TGTGCCAGCAGCCTCCCCCTGCTCTCTGGGGCCAACGTCCTGACTTTC

clone_size: few
j_call: TRBJ2-1
d_call: NA
v_call: TRBV5-1
cdr3_aa: CASSLGHTSYNEQFF
cdr3_nt: TGCGCCAGCAGCTTAGGACATACTTCCTACAATGAGCAGTTCTTC

clone_size: few
j_call: TRBJ2-5
d_call: NA
v_call: TRBV20-1
cdr3_aa: CSARVKGRIERETQYF
cdr3_nt: TGCAGTGCTAGAGTTAAGGGGCGGATAGAGCGAGAGACCCAGTACTTC

clone_size: many
j_call: TRBJ2-1
d_call: TRBD2
v_call: TRBV27
cdr3_aa: CASSSGRLAGLNEQFF
cdr3_nt: TGTGCCAGCAGTTCGGGAAGGCTAGCGGGACTTAATGAGCAGTTCTTC

clone_size: NA
j_call: TRBJ2-1
d_call: TRBD2
v_call: TRBV13
cdr3_aa: CASSASSGRNYNEQFF
cdr3_nt: TGTGCCAGCAGCGCCAGTAGCGGGAGGAACTACAATGAGCAGTTCTTC

clone_size: many
j_call: TRBJ1-5
d_call: NA
v_call: TRBV4-2
cdr3_aa: CASSPEGGHSNQPQHF
cdr3_nt: TGTGCCAGCAGCCCCGAGGGGGGCCATAGCAATCAGCCCCAGCATTTT

clone_size: NA
j_call: TRBJ1-1
d_call: NA
v_call: TRBV28
cdr3_aa: CASSSRGAANTEAFF
cdr3_nt: TGTGCCAGCAGTTCTCGGGGGGCTGCGAACACTGAAGCTTTCTTT

clone_size: many
j_call: TRBJ2-7
d_call: TRBD2
v_call: TRBV11-2
cdr3_aa: CASSSTSGVSYEQYF
cdr3_nt: TGTGCCAGCAGCTCGACTAGCGGGGTATCCTACGAGCAGTACTTC

clone_size: few
j_call: TRBJ2-5
d_call: TRBD1
v_call: TRBV10-3
cdr3_aa: CAISDPIKSDREETQYF
cdr3_nt: TGTGCCATCAGCGACCCGATTAAATCTGACAGGGAAGAGACCCAGTACTTC

clone_size: NA
j_call: TRBJ1-3
d_call: NA
v_call: TRBV20-1
cdr3_aa: CSATTGSSGNTIYF
cdr3_nt: TGCAGTGCAACTACAGGGAGCTCTGGAAACACCATATATTTT

clone_size: many
j_call: TRBJ1-4
d_call: NA
v_call: TRBV30
cdr3_aa: CAWSELLKRRATNEKLFF
cdr3_nt: TGTGCCTGGAGTGAGTTGTTAAAAAGGCGAGCAACTAATGAAAAACTGTTTTTT

clone_size: many
j_call: TRBJ2-3
d_call: NA
v_call: TRBV20-1
cdr3_aa: CSAIKGGRDTQYF
cdr3_nt: TGCAGTGCTATAAAGGGGGGACGGGATACGCAGTATTTT

clone_size: many
j_call: TRBJ2-7
d_call: TRBD1
v_call: TRBV27
cdr3_aa: CASSMTTGDSSYEQYF
cdr3_nt: TGTGCCAGCAGTATGACGACAGGGGATAGCTCCTACGAGCAGTACTTC

clone_size: NA
j_call: TRBJ1-3
d_call: NA
v_call: TRBV3-1
cdr3_aa: CASSQNGEGSLYF
cdr3_nt: TGTGCCAGCAGCCAAAATGGGGAAGGAAGCTTATATTTT

clone_size: NA
j_call: TRBJ1-3
d_call: NA
v_call: TRBV10-2
cdr3_aa: CASSHGLNSGNTIYF
cdr3_nt: TGCGCCAGCAGTCACGGACTGAACTCTGGAAACACCATATATTTT

clone_size: NA
j_call: TRBJ2-7
d_call: NA
v_call: TRBV7-9
cdr3_aa: CASSFGPPRYEQYF
cdr3_nt: TGTGCCAGCAGCTTCGGGCCCCCTCGCTACGAGCAGTACTTC

clone_size: NA
j_call: TRBJ1-3
d_call: NA
v_call: TRBV9
cdr3_aa: CASSENGAFDTIYF
cdr3_nt: TGTGCCAGCAGCGAAAACGGGGCTTTTGACACCATATATTTT

clone_size: many
j_call: TRBJ2-1
d_call: TRBD2
v_call: TRBV12-3/TRBV12-4
cdr3_aa: CASSRTSGKGNEQFF
cdr3_nt: TGTGCCAGCAGCAGGACTAGCGGGAAGGGTAATGAGCAGTTCTTC

clone_size: many
j_call: TRBJ2-5
d_call: NA
v_call: TRBV7-9
cdr3_aa: CASRGEETQYF
cdr3_nt: TGTGCCAGCCGCGGGGAAGAGACCCAGTACTTC

clone_size: NA
j_call: TRBJ2-3
d_call: TRBD2
v_call: TRBV5-1
cdr3_aa: CASSIAGGGGDTQYF
cdr3_nt: TGCGCCAGCAGCATAGCGGGAGGAGGGGGAGATACGCAGTATTTT

clone_size: NA
j_call: TRBJ2-7
d_call: NA
v_call: TRBV29-1
cdr3_aa: CSVLTENYEQYF
cdr3_nt: TGCAGCGTCCTGACAGAAAACTACGAGCAGTACTTC

clone_size: NA
j_call: TRBJ2-5
d_call: NA
v_call: TRBV4-2
cdr3_aa: CASSPSRDRTQYF
cdr3_nt: TGTGCCAGCAGCCCCTCGAGGGACCGGACCCAGTACTTC

clone_size: few
j_call: TRBJ2-5
d_call: NA
v_call: TRBV14
cdr3_aa: CASSQGLVKYF
cdr3_nt: TGTGCCAGCAGCCAAGGCCTCGTGAAGTACTTC

clone_size: NA
j_call: TRBJ2-1
d_call: TRBD2
v_call: TRBV2
cdr3_aa: CASSGTSGSRGSYNEQFF
cdr3_nt: TGTGCCAGCAGTGGGACTAGCGGGAGTAGGGGCTCCTACAATGAGCAGTTCTTC

clone_size: NA
j_call: TRBJ2-7
d_call: TRBD2
v_call: TRBV20-1
cdr3_aa: CSAERLAGADEQYF
cdr3_nt: TGCAGTGCTGAAAGACTAGCGGGAGCCGACGAGCAGTACTTC

clone_size: NA
j_call: TRBJ2-7
d_call: NA
v_call: TRBV9
cdr3_aa: CASSADPPWDEQYF
cdr3_nt: TGTGCCAGCAGCGCGGACCCTCCTTGGGACGAGCAGTACTTC

clone_size: NA
j_call: TRBJ2-2
d_call: TRBD2
v_call: TRBV28
cdr3_aa: CAIQSGINTGELFF
cdr3_nt: TGTGCTATCCAAAGCGGGATCAACACCGGGGAGCTGTTTTTT

clone_size: many
j_call: TRBJ2-2
d_call: NA
v_call: TRBV12-3/TRBV12-4
cdr3_aa: CASSLGQQNTGELFF
cdr3_nt: TGTGCCAGCAGTTTAGGTCAACAGAACACCGGGGAGCTGTTTTTT

clone_size: many
j_call: TRBJ2-5
d_call: TRBD1
v_call: TRBV12-3/TRBV12-4
cdr3_aa: CASSFQDRVWETQYF
cdr3_nt: TGTGCCAGCAGTTTTCAGGACAGGGTTTGGGAGACCCAGTACTTC